A selection of T cell receptor beta chains follows, all from one sample in a study of blood T cell repertoires in COVID-19. Sequencing used immunoSEQ multiplex PCR; TCRdb keeps in-frame clones, though not all of them. The data contain some 180,000 clones, approximately 84% of them seen just once; the ten biggest clones take up around 7%. Specimen: peripheral blood. The receptors shown here come from a human donor in a cohort sampled during active COVID-19. CDR3s include the opening cysteine and the closing phenylalanine or tryptophan. Fields, in order: J gene, V gene, D gene, clone size, CDR3 protein, CDR3 DNA. D genes are given only for firm matches. A clone size is listed for some rows: how often the clone was seen (once, few, many), or a class if it is expanded.

TRBJ2-1 | TRBV5-1 | TRBD1 | NA | CASSQTGGGRYNEQFF | TGCGCCAGCAGTCAAACAGGGGGCGGCCGATACAATGAGCAGTTCTTC
TRBJ1-2 | TRBV5-1 | TRBD1 | few | CASSLEQGGGGYTF | TGCGCCAGCAGCTTGGAACAGGGGGGCGGTGGCTACACCTTC
TRBJ2-6 | TRBV5-1 | NA | NA | CASSPTGPPTSGANVLTF | TGCGCCAGCAGCCCGACAGGACCCCCCACTTCTGGGGCCAACGTCCTGACTTTC
TRBJ2-7 | TRBV6-5 | NA | NA | CASSYEAGSDEQYF | TGTGCCAGCAGTTACGAGGCAGGGTCGGACGAGCAGTACTTC
TRBJ2-7 | TRBV15 | NA | once | CATSRNSGTSYEQYF | TGTGCCACCAGCAGAAACTCCGGGACTTCATACGAGCAGTACTTC
TRBJ1-1 | TRBV11-2 | TRBD1 | NA | CASSPWDRENTEAFF | TGTGCCAGCAGCCCCTGGGACAGGGAAAACACTGAAGCTTTCTTT
TRBJ1-2 | TRBV7-9 | TRBD1 | NA | CASSLEGDRGASYGYTF | TGTGCCAGCAGCTTAGAGGGTGACAGGGGGGCTTCCTATGGCTACACCTTC
TRBJ1-5 | TRBV5-1 | TRBD1 | NA | CASSFRDRMEDREPQHF | TGCGCCAGCAGCTTCCGAGATCGAATGGAAGACAGGGAACCCCAGCATTTT
TRBJ2-7 | TRBV7-2 | TRBD2 | NA | CASSWGLAGGMEQYF | TGTGCCAGCAGCTGGGGACTAGCGGGGGGCATGGAGCAGTACTTC
TRBJ2-3 | TRBV3-1/TRBV3-2 | NA | NA | CASSQQGSTADTQYF | TGTGCCAGCAGCCAACAGGGTAGTACGGCAGATACGCAGTATTTT
TRBJ2-7 | TRBV6-5 | TRBD1 | NA | CASSRDSLNEQYF | TGTGCCAGCAGCCGGGACAGCCTAAACGAGCAGTACTTC
TRBJ1-2 | TRBV30 | NA | NA | CAWSVRIRGLIAGYTF | TGTGCCTGGAGTGTACGTATCCGGGGACTAATAGCTGGCTACACCTTC
TRBJ1-2 | TRBV9 | TRBD1 | NA | CASSAVQGAAGYTF | TGTGCCAGCAGCGCCGTACAGGGGGCAGCTGGCTACACCTTC
TRBJ2-1 | TRBV6-6 | NA | NA | CASSWRMKSSYNEQFF | TGTGCCAGCAGTTGGCGGATGAAGAGCTCCTACAATGAGCAGTTCTTC
TRBJ2-7 | TRBV11-2 | NA | NA | CASSSLGGDGPYEQYF | TGTGCCAGCAGCTCCCTGGGCGGGGACGGCCCCTACGAGCAGTACTTC
TRBJ2-3 | TRBV12-1 | NA | NA | CASSYCTGQGFPDTQYF | TGTGCCAGCAGCTACTGCACCGGACAGGGGTTCCCAGATACGCAGTATTTT
TRBJ2-5 | TRBV19 | TRBD2 | NA | CASSPRTSGTQETQYF | TGTGCCAGTAGTCCGCGGACTAGCGGGACTCAAGAGACCCAGTACTTC
TRBJ1-5 | TRBV15 | TRBD1 | NA | CATSRTSTGTLKQPQHF | TGTGCCACCAGCAGAACGTCGACAGGGACACTTAAGCAGCCCCAGCATTTT
TRBJ2-7 | TRBV5-1 | NA | NA | CASSLSQGLRYEQYF | TGCGCCAGCAGCTTGAGTCAGGGGCTCCGCTACGAGCAGTACTTC
TRBJ1-5 | TRBV5-8 | NA | few | CASSYDFSRNQPQHF | TGTGCCAGCAGCTACGACTTCAGTCGCAATCAGCCCCAGCATTTT
TRBJ2-6 | TRBV7-6 | NA | NA | CASTGWRDRSGANVLTF | TGTGCCAGCACCGGTTGGAGGGACCGCTCTGGGGCCAACGTCCTGACTTTC
TRBJ2-3 | TRBV9 | NA | NA | CASSVGWGASDTQYF | TGTGCCAGCAGCGTAGGGTGGGGAGCCTCAGATACGCAGTATTTT
TRBJ2-7 | TRBV5-6 | TRBD1 | NA | CASSPGQVYEQYF | TGTGCCAGCAGCCCCGGACAGGTCTACGAGCAGTACTTC
TRBJ2-7 | TRBV5-1 | TRBD2 | NA | CATARNSGPAGEQYF | TGCGCCACCGCCCGTAATAGCGGGCCCGCGGGGGAGCAGTACTTC
TRBJ2-7 | TRBV4-2 | NA | NA | CASSQGVTQVGEQYF | TGTGCCAGCAGCCAAGGTGTGACACAGGTGGGGGAGCAGTACTTC
TRBJ2-7 | TRBV10-3 | NA | NA | CATQVAYEQYF | TGTGCCACCCAGGTAGCCTACGAGCAGTACTTC
TRBJ2-1 | TRBV9 | NA | NA | CASSVAPTTMEQFF | TGTGCCAGCAGCGTAGCTCCTACTACAATGGAGCAGTTCTTC
TRBJ1-2 | TRBV10-3 | TRBD1 | once | CAISESRSDRGYGYTF | TGTGCCATCAGTGAGTCGCGGTCTGACAGGGGCTATGGCTACACCTTC
TRBJ2-7 | TRBV30 | TRBD2 | NA | CAWSVSSGGWYEQYF | TGTGCCTGGAGTGTATCTAGCGGGGGTTGGTACGAGCAGTACTTC
TRBJ1-4 | TRBV6-2/TRBV6-3 | TRBD1 | NA | CASSPEPGQNEKLFF | TGTGCCAGCAGTCCGGAGCCGGGACAGAATGAAAAACTGTTTTTT
TRBJ2-7 | TRBV14 | TRBD1 | NA | CASSLNLDRGSEQYF | TGTGCCAGCAGCCTGAACCTGGACAGGGGCTCCGAGCAGTACTTC
TRBJ1-5 | TRBV9 | NA | NA | CASSASDSLGQPQHF | TGTGCCAGCAGCGCCTCTGACAGCCTCGGTCAGCCCCAGCATTTT
TRBJ2-7 | TRBV5-4 | NA | NA | CASSLEGGEQYF | TGTGCCAGCAGCTTGGAAGGGGGCGAGCAGTACTTC
TRBJ2-1 | TRBV9 | TRBD2 | NA | CASSLIAGAYNEQFF | TGTGCCAGCAGCCTAATAGCGGGGGCATACAATGAGCAGTTCTTC
TRBJ1-1 | TRBV3-1/TRBV3-2 | NA | NA | CASSPGLSSGAFF | TGTGCCAGCAGTCCGGGCCTATCAAGCGGCGCTTTCTTT
TRBJ1-1 | TRBV27 | NA | NA | CASSPPSYTEAFF | TGTGCCAGCAGTCCCCCTAGCTACACTGAAGCTTTCTTT
TRBJ2-7 | TRBV11-2 | NA | NA | CASSLETVFGEQYF | TGTGCCAGCAGCTTAGAAACAGTATTTGGGGAGCAGTACTTC
TRBJ2-7 | TRBV10-1 | NA | NA | CASSSTGRWGEQYF | TGCGCCAGCAGCTCGACAGGGAGGTGGGGCGAGCAGTACTTC
TRBJ2-5 | TRBV3-1/TRBV3-2 | TRBD1 | NA | CASRGTGAVETQYF | TGTGCCAGCAGGGGGACAGGGGCTGTGGAGACCCAGTACTTC